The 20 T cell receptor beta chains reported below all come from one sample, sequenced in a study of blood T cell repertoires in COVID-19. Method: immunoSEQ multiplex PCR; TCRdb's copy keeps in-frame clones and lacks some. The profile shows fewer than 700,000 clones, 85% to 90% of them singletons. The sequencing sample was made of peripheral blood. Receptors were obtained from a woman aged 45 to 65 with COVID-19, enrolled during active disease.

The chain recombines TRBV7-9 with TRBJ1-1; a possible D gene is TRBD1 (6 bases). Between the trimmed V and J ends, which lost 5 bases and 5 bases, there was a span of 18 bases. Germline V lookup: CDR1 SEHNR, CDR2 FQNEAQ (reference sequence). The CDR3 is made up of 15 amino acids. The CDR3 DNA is TGTGCCAGCAGCCAAGGGACACTCCCCGAGACTGAAGCTTTCTTT. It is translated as CASSQGTLPETEAFF.

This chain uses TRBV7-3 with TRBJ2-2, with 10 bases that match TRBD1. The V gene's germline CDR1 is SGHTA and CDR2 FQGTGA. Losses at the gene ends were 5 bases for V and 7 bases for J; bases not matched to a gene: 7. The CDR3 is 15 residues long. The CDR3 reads CASSPGQGKVGELFF. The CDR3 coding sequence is TGTGCCAGCAGCCCGGGACAGGGGAAGGTCGGGGAGCTGTTTTTT.

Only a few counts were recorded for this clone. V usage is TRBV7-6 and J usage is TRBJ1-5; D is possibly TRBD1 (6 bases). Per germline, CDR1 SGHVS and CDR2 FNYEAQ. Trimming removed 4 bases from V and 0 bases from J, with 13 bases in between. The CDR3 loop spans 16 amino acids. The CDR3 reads CASSSTGGRSNQPQHF. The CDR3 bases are TGTGCCAGCAGCTCGACGGGGGGCCGTAGCAATCAGCCCCAGCATTTT.

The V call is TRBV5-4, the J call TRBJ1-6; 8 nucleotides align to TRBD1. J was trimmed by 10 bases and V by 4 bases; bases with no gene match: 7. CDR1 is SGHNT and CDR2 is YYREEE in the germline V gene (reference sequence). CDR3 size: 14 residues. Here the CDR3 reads CASSQQGVGSPLHF. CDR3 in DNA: TGTGCCAGCAGCCAACAGGGGGTAGGGTCACCCCTCCACTTT.

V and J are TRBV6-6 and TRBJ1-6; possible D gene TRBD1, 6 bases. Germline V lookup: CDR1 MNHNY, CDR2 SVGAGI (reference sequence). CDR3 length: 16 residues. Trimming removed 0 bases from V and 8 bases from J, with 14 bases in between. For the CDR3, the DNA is TGTGCCAGCAGTTACTCCGCCAGGACAGCTTATTCACCCCTCCACTTT. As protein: CASSYSARTAYSPLHF.

The chain's CDR3 is CASTIGAGSPLHF. The DNA of the CDR3 is TGTGCCAGCACCATAGGGGCCGGGTCACCCCTCCACTTT. The chain recombines TRBV5-5 with TRBJ1-6; D is possibly TRBD1 (5 bases). The CDR3 loop spans 13 amino acids. V lost 6 bases and J lost 10, with 14 bases in between. Germline V lookup: CDR1 SGHKS, CDR2 YYEKEE (reference sequence).

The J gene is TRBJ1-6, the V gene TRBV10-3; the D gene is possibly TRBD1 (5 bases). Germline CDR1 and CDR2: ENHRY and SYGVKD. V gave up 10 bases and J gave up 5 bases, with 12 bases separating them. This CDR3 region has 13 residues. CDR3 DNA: TGTGCCAACCTCGACAGACATAATTCACCCCTCCACTTT. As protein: CANLDRHNSPLHF.

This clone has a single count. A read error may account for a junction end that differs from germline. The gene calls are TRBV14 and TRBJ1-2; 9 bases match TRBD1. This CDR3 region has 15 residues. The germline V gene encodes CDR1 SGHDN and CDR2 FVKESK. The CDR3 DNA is TGTGCCAGCAGCCGAACGGGACAGGGTAACTACGGCTACACCTTC. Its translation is CASSRTGQGNYGYTF.

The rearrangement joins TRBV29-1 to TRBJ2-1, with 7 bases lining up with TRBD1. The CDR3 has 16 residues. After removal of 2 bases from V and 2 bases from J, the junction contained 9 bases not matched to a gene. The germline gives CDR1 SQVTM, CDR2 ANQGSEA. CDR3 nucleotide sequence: TGCAGCGTTGAATTGGGGACCGGGACAGCCTACAATGAGCAGTTCTTC. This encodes CSVELGTGTAYNEQFF.

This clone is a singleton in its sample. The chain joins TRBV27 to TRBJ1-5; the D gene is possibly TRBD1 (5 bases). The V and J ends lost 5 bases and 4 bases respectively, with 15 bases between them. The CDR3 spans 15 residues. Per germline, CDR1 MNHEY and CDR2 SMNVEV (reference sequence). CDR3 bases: TGTGCCAGCAGTCGGGCAGGGCAAGGAAATCAGCCCCAGCATTTT. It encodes CASSRAGQGNQPQHF.

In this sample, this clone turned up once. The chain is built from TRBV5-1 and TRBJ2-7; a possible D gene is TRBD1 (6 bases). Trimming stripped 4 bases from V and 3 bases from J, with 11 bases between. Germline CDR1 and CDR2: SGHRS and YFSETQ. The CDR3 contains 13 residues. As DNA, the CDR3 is TGCGCCAGCAGCCGCAGGACAGACTACGAGCAGTACTTC. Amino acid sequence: CASSRRTDYEQYF.

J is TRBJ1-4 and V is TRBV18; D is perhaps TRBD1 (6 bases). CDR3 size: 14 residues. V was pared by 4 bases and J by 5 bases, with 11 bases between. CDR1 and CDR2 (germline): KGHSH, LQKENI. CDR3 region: CASSLGQINEKLFF. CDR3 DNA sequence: TGTGCCAGCTCACTTGGACAGATAAATGAAAAACTGTTTTTT.

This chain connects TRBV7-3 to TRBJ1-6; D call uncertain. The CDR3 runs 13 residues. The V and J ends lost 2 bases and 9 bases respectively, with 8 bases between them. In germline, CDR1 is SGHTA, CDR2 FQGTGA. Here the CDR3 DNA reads TGTGCCAGCAGCTTAGATCACAGTTCACCCCTCCACTTT. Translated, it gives CASSLDHSSPLHF.

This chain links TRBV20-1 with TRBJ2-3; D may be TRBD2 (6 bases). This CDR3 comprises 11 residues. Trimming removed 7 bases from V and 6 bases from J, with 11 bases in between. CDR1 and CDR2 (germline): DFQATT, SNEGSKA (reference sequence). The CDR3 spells CSVAGRDTQYF. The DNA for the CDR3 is TGCAGTGTCGCGGGGAGGGATACGCAGTATTTT.

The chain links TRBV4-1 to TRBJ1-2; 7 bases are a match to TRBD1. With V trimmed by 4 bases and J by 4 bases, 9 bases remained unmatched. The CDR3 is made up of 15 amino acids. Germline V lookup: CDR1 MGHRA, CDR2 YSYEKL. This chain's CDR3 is CASSLTQGVTYGYTF. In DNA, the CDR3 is TGCGCCAGCAGCCTGACCCAGGGGGTAACCTATGGCTACACCTTC.

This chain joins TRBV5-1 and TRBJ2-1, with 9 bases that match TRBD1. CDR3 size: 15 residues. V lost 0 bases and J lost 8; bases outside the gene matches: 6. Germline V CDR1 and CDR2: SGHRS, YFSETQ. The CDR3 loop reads CASSLVARTGDEQFF. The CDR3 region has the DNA TGCGCCAGCAGCTTGGTCGCCCGGACAGGGGATGAGCAGTTCTTC. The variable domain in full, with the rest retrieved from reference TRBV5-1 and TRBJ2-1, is KAGVTQTPRYLIKTRGQQVTLSCSPISGHRSVSWYQQTPGQGLQFLFEYFSETQRNKGNFPGRFSGRQFSNSRSEMNVSTLELGDSALYLCASSLVARTGDEQFFGPGTRLTVL.

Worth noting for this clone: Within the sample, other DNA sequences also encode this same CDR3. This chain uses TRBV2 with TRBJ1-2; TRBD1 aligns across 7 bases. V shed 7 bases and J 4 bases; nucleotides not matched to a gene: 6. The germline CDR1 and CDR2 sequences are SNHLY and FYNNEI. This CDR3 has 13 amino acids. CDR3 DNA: TGTGCCAGCAACCAACAGGGGTCCTATGGCTACACCTTC. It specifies CASNQQGSYGYTF.

The CDR3 DNA reads TGTGCCAGCAGTCTTACAAACCCCTACACCGGGGAGCTGTTTTTT. This encodes CASSLTNPYTGELFF. The chain combines TRBV11-2 with TRBJ2-2, with unresolved D. Trimming removed 6 bases from V and 3 bases from J, with 14 bases in between. From germline, CDR1 is SGHAT and CDR2 FQNNGV. The CDR3 length is 15 residues.

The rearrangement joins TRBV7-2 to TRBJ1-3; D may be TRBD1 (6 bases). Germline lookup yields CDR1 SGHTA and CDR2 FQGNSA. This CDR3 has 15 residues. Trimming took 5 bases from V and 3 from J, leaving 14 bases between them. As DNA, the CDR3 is TGTGCCAGCAGCCCAAAGGCAGGGGATGGAAACACCATATATTTT. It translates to CASSPKAGDGNTIYF.

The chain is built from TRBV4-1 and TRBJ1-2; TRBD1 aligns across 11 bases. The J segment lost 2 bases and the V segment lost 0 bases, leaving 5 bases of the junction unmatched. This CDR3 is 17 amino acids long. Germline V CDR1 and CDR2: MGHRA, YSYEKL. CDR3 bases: TGCGCCAGCAGCCAAGATTGGGGACAGGGGGGGAACTATGGCTACACCTTC. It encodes CASSQDWGQGGNYGYTF.